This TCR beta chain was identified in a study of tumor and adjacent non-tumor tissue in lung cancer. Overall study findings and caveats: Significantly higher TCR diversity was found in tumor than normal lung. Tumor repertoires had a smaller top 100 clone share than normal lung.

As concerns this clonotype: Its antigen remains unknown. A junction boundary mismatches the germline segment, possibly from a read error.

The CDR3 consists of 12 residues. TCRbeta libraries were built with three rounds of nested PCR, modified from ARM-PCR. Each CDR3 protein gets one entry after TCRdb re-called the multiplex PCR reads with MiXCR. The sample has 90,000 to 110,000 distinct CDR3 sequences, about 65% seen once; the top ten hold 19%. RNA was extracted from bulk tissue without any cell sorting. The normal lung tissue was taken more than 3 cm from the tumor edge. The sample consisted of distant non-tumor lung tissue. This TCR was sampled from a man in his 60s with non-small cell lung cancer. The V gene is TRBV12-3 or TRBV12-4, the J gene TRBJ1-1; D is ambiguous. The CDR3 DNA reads TGTGCCAGCAGCAGGTGGAACACTGAAGCTCTCTTT. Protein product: CASSRWNTEALF.